This TCR beta chain was recorded in a study of shared clonotypes between healthy human individuals. Study-level background: Serving as donors were two women and three men, whose ages spanned 18 to 49.

Study results and caveats: Sharing across four donors was seen in around 5% of naive CD4 clonotypes. Depth of sequencing was expected to influence donor clonotype sharing.

About this clone: The antigen is unknown.

The table came from immunoSEQ multiplex PCR; TCRdb's copy has only in-frame clones and leaves some out. The sample lists approximately 2.1 million clones, about 92% seen once, with 0.3% to 0.4% in the top ten. Trimming removed 9 bases from V and 4 bases from J; junction bases left unmatched: 19. CDR3 length equals 19 residues. From germline, CDR1 is LNHDA and CDR2 SQIVND (reference sequence). The chain links TRBV19 to TRBJ2-1; 12 positions match TRBD2. The clonotype originates from a man in his late teens or twenties in good health. Some clones in this sample may be carry-over from other donors' samples. The material sequenced was naive CD4+ T cells from PBMCs. Subset of the sample: CD45RA+ positively selected. The DNA of the CDR3 is TGTGCCAGCAACCCCCTAGCGGGAGGGCCGAGCGTAACTTACAATGAGCAGTTCTTC. Protein product: CASNPLAGGPSVTYNEQFF. Variable domain in full (rest from reference TRBV19 and TRBJ2-1): DGGITQSPKYLFRKEGQNVTLSCEQNLNHDAMYWYRQDPGQGLRLIYYSQIVNDFQKGDIAEGYSVSREKKESFPLTVTSAQKNPTAFYLCASNPLAGGPSVTYNEQFFGPGTRLTVL.